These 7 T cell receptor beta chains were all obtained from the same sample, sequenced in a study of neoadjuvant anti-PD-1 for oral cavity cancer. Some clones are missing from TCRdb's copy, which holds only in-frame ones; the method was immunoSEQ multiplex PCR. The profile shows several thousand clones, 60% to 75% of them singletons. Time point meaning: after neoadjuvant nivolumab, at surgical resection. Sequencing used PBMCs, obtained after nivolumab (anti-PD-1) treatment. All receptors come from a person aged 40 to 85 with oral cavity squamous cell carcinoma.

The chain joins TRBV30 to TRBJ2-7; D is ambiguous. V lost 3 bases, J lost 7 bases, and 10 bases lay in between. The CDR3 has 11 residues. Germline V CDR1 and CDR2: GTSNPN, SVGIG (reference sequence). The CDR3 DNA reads TGTGCCTGGAGATTGGCAGTTGAGCAGTACTTC. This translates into CAWRLAVEQYF.

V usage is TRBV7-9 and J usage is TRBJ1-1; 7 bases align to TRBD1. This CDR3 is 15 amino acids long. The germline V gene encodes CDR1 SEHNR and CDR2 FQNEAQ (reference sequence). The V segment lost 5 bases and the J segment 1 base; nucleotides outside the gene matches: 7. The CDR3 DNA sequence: TGTGCCAGCAGCCCGACAGGGCCTCAGAACACTGAAGCTTTCTTT. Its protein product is CASSPTGPQNTEAFF.

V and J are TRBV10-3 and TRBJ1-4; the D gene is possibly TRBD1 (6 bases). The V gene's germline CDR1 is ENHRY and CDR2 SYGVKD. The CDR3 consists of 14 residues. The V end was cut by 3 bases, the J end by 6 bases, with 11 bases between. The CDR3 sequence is CAISDQQGYEKLFF. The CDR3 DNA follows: TGTGCCATCAGTGACCAACAGGGCTATGAAAAACTGTTTTTT.

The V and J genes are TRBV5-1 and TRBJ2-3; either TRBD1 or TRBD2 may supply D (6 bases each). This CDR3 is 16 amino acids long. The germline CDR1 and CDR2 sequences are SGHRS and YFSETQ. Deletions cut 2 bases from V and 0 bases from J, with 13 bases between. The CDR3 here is CASSFWGARSTDTQYF. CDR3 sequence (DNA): TGCGCCAGCAGCTTCTGGGGGGCCCGTAGCACAGATACGCAGTATTTT.

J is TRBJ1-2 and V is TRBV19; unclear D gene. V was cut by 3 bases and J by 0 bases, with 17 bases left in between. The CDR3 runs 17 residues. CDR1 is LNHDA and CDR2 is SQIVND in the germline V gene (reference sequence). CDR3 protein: CASSMLLLAEANYGYTF. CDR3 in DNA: TGTGCCAGTAGTATGTTATTGTTGGCGGAAGCTAACTATGGCTACACCTTC.

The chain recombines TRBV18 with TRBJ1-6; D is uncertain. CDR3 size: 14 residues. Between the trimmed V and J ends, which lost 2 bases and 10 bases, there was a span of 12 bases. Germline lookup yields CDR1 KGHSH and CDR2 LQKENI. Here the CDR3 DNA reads TGTGCCAGCTCACCAACTGGGGAACGGTCACCCCTCCACTTT. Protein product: CASSPTGERSPLHF. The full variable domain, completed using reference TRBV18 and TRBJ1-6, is NAGVMQNPRHLVRRRGQEARLRCSPMKGHSHVYWYRQLPEEGLKFMVYLQKENIIDESGMPKERFSAEFPKEGPSILRIQQVVRGDSAAYFCASSPTGERSPLHFGNGTRLTVT.

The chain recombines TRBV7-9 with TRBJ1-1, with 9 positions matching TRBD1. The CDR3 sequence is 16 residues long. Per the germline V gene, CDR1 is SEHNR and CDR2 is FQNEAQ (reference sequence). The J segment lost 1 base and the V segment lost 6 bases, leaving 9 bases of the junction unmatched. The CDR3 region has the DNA TGTGCCAGCAGGTACGGGACAGGGCTCGCGAACACTGAAGCTTTCTTT. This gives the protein CASRYGTGLANTEAFF. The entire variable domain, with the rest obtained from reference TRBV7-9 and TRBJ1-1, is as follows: DTGVSQNPRHKITKRGQNVTFRCDPISEHNRLYWYRQTLGQGPEFLTYFQNEAQLEKSRLLSDRFSAERPKGSFSTLEIQRTEQGDSAMYLCASRYGTGLANTEAFFGQGTRLTVV.